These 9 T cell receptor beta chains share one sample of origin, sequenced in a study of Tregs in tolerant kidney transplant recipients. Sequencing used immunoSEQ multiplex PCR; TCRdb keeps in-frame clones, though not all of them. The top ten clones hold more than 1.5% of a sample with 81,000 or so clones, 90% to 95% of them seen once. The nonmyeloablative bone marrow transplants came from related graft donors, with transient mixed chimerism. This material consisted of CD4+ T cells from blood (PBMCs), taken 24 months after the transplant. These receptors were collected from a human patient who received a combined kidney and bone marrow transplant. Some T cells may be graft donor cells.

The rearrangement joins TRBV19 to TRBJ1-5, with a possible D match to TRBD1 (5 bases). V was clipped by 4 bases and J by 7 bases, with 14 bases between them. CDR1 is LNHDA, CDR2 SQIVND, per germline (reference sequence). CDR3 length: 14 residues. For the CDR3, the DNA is TGTGCCAGTAGTAGGGCAGGGATCCACCAGCCCCAGCATTTT. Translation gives CASSRAGIHQPQHF.

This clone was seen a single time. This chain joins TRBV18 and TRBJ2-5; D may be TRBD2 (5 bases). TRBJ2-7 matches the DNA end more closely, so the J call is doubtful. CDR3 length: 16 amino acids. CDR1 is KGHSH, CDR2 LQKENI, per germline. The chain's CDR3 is CASSPTLGDRTYEQYF. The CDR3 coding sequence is TGTGCCAGCTCACCAACTTTGGGAGACCGAACCTACGAGCAGTACTTC.

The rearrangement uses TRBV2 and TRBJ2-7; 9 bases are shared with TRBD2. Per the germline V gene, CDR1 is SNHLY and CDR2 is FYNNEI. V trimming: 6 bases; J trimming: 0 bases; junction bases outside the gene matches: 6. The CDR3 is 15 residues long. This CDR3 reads CASSPSSGNSYEQYF. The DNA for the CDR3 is TGTGCCAGCAGCCCATCTAGCGGGAACTCCTACGAGCAGTACTTC.

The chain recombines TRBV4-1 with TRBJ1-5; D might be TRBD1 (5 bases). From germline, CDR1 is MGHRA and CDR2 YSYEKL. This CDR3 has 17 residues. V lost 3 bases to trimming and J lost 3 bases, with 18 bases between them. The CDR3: CASSHYSSRVHNQPQHF. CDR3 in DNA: TGCGCCAGCAGCCACTACTCGTCCAGGGTCCACAATCAGCCCCAGCATTTT.

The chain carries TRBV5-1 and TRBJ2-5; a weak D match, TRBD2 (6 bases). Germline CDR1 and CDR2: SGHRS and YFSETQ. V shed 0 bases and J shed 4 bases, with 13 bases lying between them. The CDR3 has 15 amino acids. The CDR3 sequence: CASSLVAGRGETQYF. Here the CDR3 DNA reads TGCGCCAGCAGCTTGGTGGCGGGGAGAGGAGAGACCCAGTACTTC.

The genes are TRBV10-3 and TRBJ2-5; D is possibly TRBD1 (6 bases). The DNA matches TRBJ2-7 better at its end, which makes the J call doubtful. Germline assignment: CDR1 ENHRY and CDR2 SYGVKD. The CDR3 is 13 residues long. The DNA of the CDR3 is TGTGCCATCAGAGGACAGACTCCTTACGAGCAGTACTTC. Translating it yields CAIRGQTPYEQYF.

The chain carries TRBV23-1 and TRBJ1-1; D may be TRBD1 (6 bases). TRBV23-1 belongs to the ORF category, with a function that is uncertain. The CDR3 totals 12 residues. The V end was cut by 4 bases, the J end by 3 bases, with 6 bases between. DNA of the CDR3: TGCGCCAGCAGTCCAGGGGACACTGAAGCTTTCTTT. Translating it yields CASSPGDTEAFF.

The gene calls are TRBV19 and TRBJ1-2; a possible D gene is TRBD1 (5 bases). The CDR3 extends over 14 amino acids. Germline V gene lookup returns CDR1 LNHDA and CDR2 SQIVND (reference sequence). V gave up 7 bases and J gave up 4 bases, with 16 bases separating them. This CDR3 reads CASKGLGEGYGYTF. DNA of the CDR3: TGTGCCAGTAAAGGTTTGGGGGAGGGCTATGGCTACACCTTC.

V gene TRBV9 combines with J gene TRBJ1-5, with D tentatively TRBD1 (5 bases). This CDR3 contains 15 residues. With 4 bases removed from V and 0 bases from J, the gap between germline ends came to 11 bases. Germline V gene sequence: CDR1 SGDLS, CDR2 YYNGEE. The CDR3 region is CASSRTPYSNQPQHF. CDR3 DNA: TGTGCCAGCAGCAGGACACCTTATAGCAATCAGCCCCAGCATTTT.